The clone carrying this T cell receptor beta chain was found a few times. Its antigen remains unidentified. Per the germline V gene, CDR1 is MDHEN and CDR2 is SYDVKM. V lost 7 bases, J lost 3 bases, and 7 bases stayed unmatched. The CDR3 has 15 residues. The data were obtained in a study of response to subunit inactivated influenza vaccine. Study-wide findings and caveats: Every seasonal influenza vaccination brings in few new T cells, the authors suggested.

Via MiXCR, TCRdb re-called the RT-PCR reads, giving one row per CDR3 protein. Here the sample spans around 850,000 distinct CDR3 sequences, approximately 18% being singletons. This receptor was identified in a man aged 45-60 years who received an inactivated influenza vaccine. The chain employs TRBV28 and TRBJ2-1; TRBD2 aligns across 9 bases. This material consisted of PBMCs from blood, taken more than 4 days after vaccination. The DNA for the CDR3 is TGTGCCAGCACCAGAGCGGGGGGCTACTACAATGAGCAGTTCTTC. Its translation: CASTRAGGYYNEQFF.